These 30 T cell receptor beta chains originate from one sample sequenced in a study of shared clonotypes between healthy human individuals. Profiled with immunoSEQ multiplex PCR; TCRdb holds only in-frame clones, not every one. Seen here are some 2,000,000 clones, 95% observed once, and the top ten hold 0.1% to 0.15%. The specimen sequenced was naive CD4+ T cells sorted from blood. Subset denoted: CD45RA+ positively selected. The receptors come from a man aged 18 to 35 in good health.

The chain is built from TRBV4-3 and TRBJ2-5; D is ambiguous. CDR1 and CDR2 from the germline V gene are LGHNA and YSLEER. V dropped 4 bases and J dropped 4 bases, with 10 bases sitting between them. The CDR3 spans 13 residues. The CDR3: CASSLARVETQYF. The CDR3 nucleotides read TGCGCCAGCAGCCTTGCAAGGGTAGAGACCCAGTACTTC.

The chain is built from TRBV29-1 and TRBJ2-5; 7 nucleotides agree with TRBD2. With the DNA end fitting TRBJ2-7 better, the J assignment may be wrong. CDR1 SQVTM and CDR2 ANQGSEA come from the germline V gene. The CDR3 runs to 13 residues. CDR3 DNA: TGCAGCGTTGAGGGGCGGGAGCGCTACGAGCAGTACTTC. Translated: CSVEGRERYEQYF.

V gene TRBV28 combines with J gene TRBJ1-2; no definite D call. The CDR3 covers 14 residues. Trimming pared 7 bases from V and 6 bases from J, leaving 18 bases between. Germline V lookup: CDR1 MDHEN, CDR2 SYDVKM. The CDR3, as DNA: TGTGCCAGCACCACGACCCCTAGGAGGGATGGCTACACCTTC. Its protein is CASTTTPRRDGYTF.

V is TRBV19 and J is TRBJ2-3; D might be TRBD2 (7 bases). V was clipped by 5 bases and J by 9 bases, with 21 bases between them. Germline V gives CDR1 LNHDA, CDR2 SQIVND (reference sequence). The CDR3 is 15 amino acids. The CDR3 loop is CASSASTSSTGTQYF. The CDR3 DNA is TGTGCCAGTAGTGCATCGACTAGCTCCACAGGGACGCAGTATTTT.

The CDR3 coding sequence is TGTGCCAGCAGCTTGGGTGGACTCACAGATACGCAGTATTTT. Residues: CASSLGGLTDTQYF. This chain joins TRBV5-4 and TRBJ2-3, with D perhaps matching TRBD2 (5 bases). V was shortened by 0 bases and J by 2 bases, with 7 bases between the two germline ends. The CDR3 covers 14 residues. CDR1 is SGHNT, CDR2 YYREEE, per germline (reference sequence).

The chain couples TRBV6-1 to TRBJ1-5, with 8 bases that match TRBD1. Germline V gene data show CDR1 as MNHNS and CDR2 as SASEGT. The junction had 12 bases not matched to a gene; V was cut back by 3 bases and J by 2 bases. CDR3 length equals 18 residues. The CDR3 DNA follows: TGTGCCAGCAGTGACCAAATTGGGGCAGGGGGCGGCAATCAGCCCCAGCATTTT. Its protein is CASSDQIGAGGGNQPQHF.

The sample holds one count of this clone. This chain links TRBV5-6 with TRBJ1-6; D call uncertain. Deletions cut 4 bases from V and 2 bases from J, with 13 bases between. The CDR3 sequence is 16 residues long. Germline V CDR1 and CDR2: SGHDT, YYEEEE. This CDR3 is CASSTSMGAYNSPLHF. The CDR3, as DNA: TGTGCCAGCAGCACTTCTATGGGCGCCTATAATTCACCCCTCCACTTT.

This clone was recorded once. This chain joins TRBV2 and TRBJ2-3, with unresolved D. V lost 2 bases and J lost 0, with 9 bases in between. Germline-derived CDR1 and CDR2 are SNHLY and FYNNEI. The CDR3 covers 15 residues. CDR3 in DNA: TGTGCCAGCAGTGAATTTTTAACTAGCACAGATACGCAGTATTTT. Translated, it gives CASSEFLTSTDTQYF.

The rearrangement uses TRBV5-1 and TRBJ1-1, with D tentatively TRBD1 (6 bases). The germline CDR1 and CDR2 sequences are SGHRS and YFSETQ. This CDR3 region has 15 residues. V lost 2 bases and J 6 bases, leaving 17 bases between the germline ends. The chain's CDR3 is CASSLDLTGASEAFF. For the CDR3, the DNA is TGCGCCAGCAGCTTAGATCTGACAGGCGCGTCTGAAGCTTTCTTT.

The genes are TRBV4-1 and TRBJ2-7; D is possibly TRBD1 (6 bases). V lost 8 bases to trimming and J lost 5 bases, with 13 bases between them. Per germline, CDR1 MGHRA and CDR2 YSYEKL. The CDR3 is made up of 12 amino acids. CDR3: CASSTGSHEQYF. The CDR3 DNA reads as TGCGCCAGCTCCACAGGGTCTCACGAGCAGTACTTC.

Remarks on this clone: Additional DNA sequences in this sample encode the identical CDR3. The V and J genes are TRBV9 and TRBJ1-3; 8 nucleotides align to TRBD1. CDR1 is SGDLS and CDR2 is YYNGEE in the germline V gene. V was pared by 4 bases and J by 1 base, with 4 bases of the junction left unmatched. The CDR3 is 15 amino acids. As DNA, the CDR3 is TGTGCCAGCAGCCTAGGACAGGGTTCTGGAAACACCATATATTTT. This sequence encodes CASSLGQGSGNTIYF.

This clone appeared once. The gene calls are TRBV29-1 and TRBJ1-2; TRBD1 agrees at 7 bases. Germline V lookup: CDR1 SQVTM, CDR2 ANQGSEA. The ends lost 5 bases at V and 4 bases at J; junction bases unmatched: 7. CDR3 length equals 13 residues. CDR3 DNA: TGCAGCGTTCGGACAGGAATCACCTATGGCTACACCTTC. Protein product: CSVRTGITYGYTF.

The chain uses TRBV30 and TRBJ2-2, with 7 bases that match TRBD1. CDR1 GTSNPN and CDR2 SVGIG come from the germline V gene (reference sequence). This CDR3 is built from 13 residues. The CDR3 nucleotides read TGTGCGCTGGGGACAGCGAACACCGGGGAGCTGTTTTTT. It encodes CALGTANTGELFF.

The chain employs TRBV5-1 and TRBJ1-3, with D perhaps TRBD1 (5 bases). Germline V gene sequence: CDR1 SGHRS, CDR2 YFSETQ. Trimming left V 4 bases short and J 1 base short, with 15 bases between. The CDR3 runs to 16 residues. The CDR3 DNA reads as TGCGCCAGCAGCGCCACCCTAGGGGTGTCTGGAAACACCATATATTTT. This encodes CASSATLGVSGNTIYF.

The rearrangement links TRBV5-1 to TRBJ1-1; TRBD1 might be the D (6 bases). Trimming pared 2 bases from V and 0 bases from J, leaving 14 bases between. From germline, CDR1 is SGHRS and CDR2 YFSETQ. The CDR3 spans 16 residues. This CDR3 is CASSFPFDRMNTEAFF. The CDR3, as DNA: TGCGCCAGCAGCTTCCCCTTCGACAGGATGAACACTGAAGCTTTCTTT.

V and J are TRBV7-2 and TRBJ2-3; 8 nucleotides agree with TRBD2. CDR3 length equals 15 residues. After removal of 5 bases from V and 2 bases from J, the junction contained 6 bases not matched to a gene. Germline CDR1 reads SGHTA; CDR2 reads FQGNSA. The CDR3 DNA sequence: TGTGCCAGCAGCGGCCGAGCGGGGGCCACAGATACGCAGTATTTT. Translation: CASSGRAGATDTQYF.

This rearrangement joins TRBV13 to TRBJ1-3; D uncertain. V was cut by 9 bases and J by 1 base, with 7 bases left in between. Per germline, CDR1 PRHDT and CDR2 FYEKMQ (reference sequence). This CDR3 comprises 12 residues. CDR3 bases: TGTGCCAGTACAGAGTCTGGAAACACCATATATTTT. Amino acids: CASTESGNTIYF.

This chain uses TRBV18 with TRBJ2-1, with TRBD1 identical over 11 bases. The CDR3 length is 15 residues. From germline, CDR1 is KGHSH and CDR2 LQKENI. V lost 0 bases and J lost 8; bases outside the gene matches: 3. The CDR3 DNA is TGTGCCAGCTCACCACCGGGACAGGGGGTCGATGAGCAGTTCTTC. Translating it yields CASSPPGQGVDEQFF. Looking up the rest from reference TRBV18 and TRBJ2-1 gives the full variable domain: NAGVMQNPRHLVRRRGQEARLRCSPMKGHSHVYWYRQLPEEGLKFMVYLQKENIIDESGMPKERFSAEFPKEGPSILRIQQVVRGDSAAYFCASSPPGQGVDEQFFGPGTRLTVL.

V and J are TRBV2 and TRBJ1-1; 7 positions match TRBD1. Germline V gene lookup returns CDR1 SNHLY and CDR2 FYNNEI. V trimming: 10 bases; J trimming: 3 bases; junction bases outside the gene matches: 8. CDR3 length: 13 residues. CDR3 region: CANGVDRDTEAFF. DNA of the CDR3: TGTGCCAACGGGGTCGACAGGGACACTGAAGCTTTCTTT.

This clone appeared a single time. J is TRBJ1-6 and V is TRBV28; D is undetermined. The CDR3 is 14 amino acids. The germline CDR1 and CDR2 sequences are MDHEN and SYDVKM. Trimming left V 7 bases short and J 7 bases short, with 14 bases between. For the CDR3, the DNA is TGTGCCAGCAACCGGGCAGGTCAGAATTCACCCCTCCACTTT. Its translation is CASNRAGQNSPLHF.

The rearrangement uses TRBV19 and TRBJ2-7, with 9 bases lining up with TRBD1. Unmatched junction bases numbered 13, after V lost 6 bases and J lost 7 bases. CDR3 length: 15 amino acids. Germline assignment: CDR1 LNHDA and CDR2 SQIVND (reference sequence). The CDR3 DNA sequence: TGTGCCAGTAGCCCACAGGGGGCTACAGGTGGGGAGCAGTACTTC. Protein product: CASSPQGATGGEQYF.

This clone was observed once. The gene calls are TRBV4-1 and TRBJ1-2; D is unclear. The CDR3 covers 15 residues. The germline V and J ends were trimmed by 0 bases and 0 bases, with 8 bases remaining between them. Germline CDR1 and CDR2: MGHRA and YSYEKL. DNA of the CDR3: TGCGCCAGCAGCCAAGACTTGTATGCTAACTATGGCTACACCTTC. It encodes CASSQDLYANYGYTF.

The chain recombines TRBV6-5 with TRBJ1-6; the D is unclear. The V end lost 0 bases, the J end lost 7 bases, and 10 bases lay between the germline ends. The CDR3 contains 15 residues. The germline V gene has CDR1 MNHEY and CDR2 SVGAGI. The CDR3 here is CASSYSRQSNSPLHF. The DNA for the CDR3 is TGTGCCAGCAGTTACTCGAGGCAGTCAAATTCACCCCTCCACTTT.

The chain uses TRBV6-5 and TRBJ2-5, with 9 bases fitting TRBD1. Germline CDR1 is MNHEY and CDR2 is SVGAGI. The V gene end was trimmed by 5 bases and the J gene end by 5 bases; junction bases not matched to a gene: 9. The CDR3 is 15 amino acids. Here the CDR3 reads CASSRNRGQVETQYF. CDR3 DNA sequence: TGTGCCAGCAGTCGAAACAGGGGGCAGGTGGAGACCCAGTACTTC.

The J gene is TRBJ2-1, the V gene TRBV7-2, with a weak D call TRBD2 (6 bases). The V gene's germline CDR1 is SGHTA and CDR2 FQGNSA. This CDR3 is built from 15 residues. V shed 5 bases and J shed 4 bases, with 15 bases lying between them. The CDR3 sequence is CASSAGPPQYNEQFF. CDR3 in DNA: TGTGCCAGCAGCGCGGGACCACCCCAATACAATGAGCAGTTCTTC.

The CDR3 protein is CAWSPEWGEVGTDTQYF. Written as DNA, the CDR3 is TGTGCCTGGAGTCCCGAGTGGGGGGAGGTCGGAACAGATACGCAGTATTTT. This chain uses TRBV30 with TRBJ2-3, with a tentative D call TRBD2 (6 bases). Germline V gene data show CDR1 as GTSNPN and CDR2 as SVGIG (reference sequence). V shed 2 bases and J shed 3 bases, with 21 bases lying between them. The CDR3 totals 17 residues.

This clone was seen only once. The genes are TRBV28 and TRBJ2-2; maybe TRBD1 (6 bases). This CDR3 has 15 amino acids. The germline CDR1 and CDR2 sequences are MDHEN and SYDVKM. V lost 6 bases, J lost 2 bases, and 13 bases lay in between. CDR3 protein: CASRLPTGNTGELFF. CDR3 nucleotides: TGTGCCAGCAGACTGCCGACAGGCAACACCGGGGAGCTGTTTTTT.

The chain couples TRBV5-4 to TRBJ2-1, with D unresolved. V lost 1 base and J lost 8, with 7 bases in between. CDR1 SGHNT and CDR2 YYREEE come from the germline V gene (reference sequence). The CDR3 is 12 amino acids. The CDR3 reads CASSLFGDEQFF. CDR3 coding DNA: TGTGCCAGCAGCTTGTTTGGGGATGAGCAGTTCTTC.

The chain has TRBV11-2 and TRBJ1-6; D is unclear. The CDR3 sequence is 13 residues long. Trimming shortened V by 0 bases and J by 12 bases, and 9 bases separated the two germline ends. In germline, CDR1 is SGHAT, CDR2 FQNNGV. CDR3 amino acids: CASSLEWDLPLHF. The DNA of the CDR3 is TGTGCCAGCAGCTTAGAGTGGGATTTACCCCTCCACTTT.

As regards this clone: The junction differs from germline at one of its ends, possibly a read error. V and J are TRBV4-2 and TRBJ2-1; no reliable D call. Germline-derived CDR1 and CDR2 are LGHNA and YNFKEQ. This CDR3 is built from 12 residues. The CDR3 DNA reads as TGTGCCAGCAGCCAAGAGATAAGCGAGCGGTTCTTC. It codes for CASSQEISERFF.